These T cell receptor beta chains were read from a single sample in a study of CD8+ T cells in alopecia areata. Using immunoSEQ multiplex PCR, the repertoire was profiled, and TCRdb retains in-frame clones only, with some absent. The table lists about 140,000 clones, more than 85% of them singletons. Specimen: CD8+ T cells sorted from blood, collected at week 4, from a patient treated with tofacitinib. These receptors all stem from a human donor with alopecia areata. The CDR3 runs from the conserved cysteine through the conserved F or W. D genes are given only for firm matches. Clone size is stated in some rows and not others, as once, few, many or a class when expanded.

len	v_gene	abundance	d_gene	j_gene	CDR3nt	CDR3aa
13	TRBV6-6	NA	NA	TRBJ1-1	TGTGCCAGCAGCTTGAAATACAACACTGAAGCTTTCTTT	CASSLKYNTEAFF
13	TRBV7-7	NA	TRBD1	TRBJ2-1	TGTGCTAGCAGCTTTCAGGGGGAAAATGAGCAGTTCTTC	CASSFQGENEQFF
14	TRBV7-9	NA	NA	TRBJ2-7	TGTGCCAGCAGCTACAGCGGTTTCTCCTACGAGCAGTACTTC	CASSYSGFSYEQYF
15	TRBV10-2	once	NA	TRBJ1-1	TGCGCCAGCAGCACTTATGACTACCCGAACACTGAAGCTTTCTTT	CASSTYDYPNTEAFF
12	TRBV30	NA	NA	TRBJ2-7	TGTGCCTGGAGAAAGAGGACCTACGAGCAGTACTTC	CAWRKRTYEQYF
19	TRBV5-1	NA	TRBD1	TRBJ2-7	TGCGCCAGCAGCGTGGGACAGGGGCCTAGCGGTCTTAGGGGCTACGAGCAGTACTTC	CASSVGQGPSGLRGYEQYF
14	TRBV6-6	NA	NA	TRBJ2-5	TGTGCCAGTGCCCCAGGGACATTACGGGAGACCCAGTACTTC	CASAPGTLRETQYF
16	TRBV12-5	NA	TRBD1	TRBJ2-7	TGTGCTAGTGGTTTGCCAAGACAGGGGTCACTTCACGAGCAGTACTTC	CASGLPRQGSLHEQYF
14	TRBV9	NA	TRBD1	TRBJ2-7	TGTGCCAGCAGCCCAAGGACAGGGGGCAGTGAGCAGTACTTC	CASSPRTGGSEQYF
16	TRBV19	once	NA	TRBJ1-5	TGTGCCAGTAGTATTATGGGGGAAGGGGTTACTCAGCCCCAGCATTTT	CASSIMGEGVTQPQHF
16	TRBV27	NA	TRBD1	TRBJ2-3	TGTGCCAGCAGTACCCCAGACAGGGCACTCACAGATACGCAGTATTTT	CASSTPDRALTDTQYF
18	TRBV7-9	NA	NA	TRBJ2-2	TGTGCCAGCAGCTTCAACCCGGGTGTGGCGCCTTTGACCGGGGAGCTGTTTTTT	CASSFNPGVAPLTGELFF
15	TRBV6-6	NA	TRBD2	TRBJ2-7	TGTGCCAGCAGCTCGACTAGCGGGGCAACCTACGAGCAGTACTTC	CASSSTSGATYEQYF
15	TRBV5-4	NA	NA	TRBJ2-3	TGTGCCAGCAGTGATACAGGGACCAGCACAGATACGCAGTATTTT	CASSDTGTSTDTQYF
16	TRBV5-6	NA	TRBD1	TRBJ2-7	TGTGCCAGCAGCTTGGATACGGCAGGGGGCATGAACGAGCAGTACTTC	CASSLDTAGGMNEQYF
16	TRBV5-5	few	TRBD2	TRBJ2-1	TGTGCCAGCAGCCGGAGAGGGACTAGCAATGGGAATGAGCAGTTCTTC	CASSRRGTSNGNEQFF
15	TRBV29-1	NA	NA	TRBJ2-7	TGCAGCGTTGAGGATGAAGTCGGAGAGGCCTACGAGCAGTACTTC	CSVEDEVGEAYEQYF
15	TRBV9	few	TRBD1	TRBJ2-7	TGTGCCAGCAGCATCGGGACAGGGCCCTCCTACGAGCAGTACTTC	CASSIGTGPSYEQYF
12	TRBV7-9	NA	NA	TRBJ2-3	TGTGCCAGCAGCTTAGAGACAGATACGCAGTATTTT	CASSLETDTQYF
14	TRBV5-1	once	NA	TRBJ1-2	TGCGCCAGCAGCCCCGGGACGGATGACTATGGCTACACCTTC	CASSPGTDDYGYTF
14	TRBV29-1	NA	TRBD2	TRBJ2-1	TGCAGCGTTCAGTCTAGCGGGACCTACAATGAGCAGTTCTTC	CSVQSSGTYNEQFF
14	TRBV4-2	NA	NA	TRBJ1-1	TGTGCCAGCAGCCAAGAGAGAGGCAGTAATGAAGCTTTCTTT	CASSQERGSNEAFF
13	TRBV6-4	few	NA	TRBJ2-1	TGTGCCAGCAGTGACGGGGAGGACAATGAGCAGTTCTTC	CASSDGEDNEQFF
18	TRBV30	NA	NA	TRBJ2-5	TGTGCCTGGGACTTTACCCCGGCCAGATCTAGCGCGCAAGAGACCCAGTACTTC	CAWDFTPARSSAQETQYF
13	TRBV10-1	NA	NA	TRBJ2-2	TGCGCCAGTAAAGGAAGCCTAACCGGGGAGCTGTTTTTT	CASKGSLTGELFF
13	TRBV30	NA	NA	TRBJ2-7	TGTGCCTGGAGTCGGGCGGACCTCTACGAGCAGTACTTC	CAWSRADLYEQYF
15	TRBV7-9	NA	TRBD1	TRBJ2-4	TGTGCCAGCAGCGATGGGACAGGGAGGACGAACATTCAGTACTTC	CASSDGTGRTNIQYF
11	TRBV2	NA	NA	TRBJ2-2	TGTGCCAGCAGTGAGGTTGGAGAGCTGTTTTTT	CASSEVGELFF
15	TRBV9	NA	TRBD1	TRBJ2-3	TGTGCCAGCAGCGCGGGACAGCTAAGCACAGATACGCAGTATTTT	CASSAGQLSTDTQYF
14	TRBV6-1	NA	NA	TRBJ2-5	TGTGCCAGCAGTGAAGTCCCTAGCAGGGAGACCCAGTACTTC	CASSEVPSRETQYF
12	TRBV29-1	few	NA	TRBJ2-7	TGCAGCGTTGTGGGGGGCGGCTACGAGCAGTACTTC	CSVVGGGYEQYF
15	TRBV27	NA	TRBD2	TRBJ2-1	TGTGCCAGCAGTTTAAGTCGGCTAGCGGGAGGTGAGCAGTTCTTC	CASSLSRLAGGEQFF
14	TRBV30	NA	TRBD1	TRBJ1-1	TGTGCCTGGAGTGAGCAGGGGGCGAACACTGAAGCTTTCTTT	CAWSEQGANTEAFF